The 28 T cell receptor beta chains listed next were all sequenced from one sample in a study of T-cell reconstitution after alpha-beta-depleted transplantation in children. TCRbeta library preparation incorporated unique molecular identifiers. TCRdb processed the PCR reads anew with MiXCR; each CDR3 protein has one entry. The top ten hold 3.5% to 4% of the sample, which has around 400,000 distinct CDR3 sequences, approximately 20% seen once. Specimen: PBMCs from the stem cell graft donor, collected from the stem cell graft. The receptors shown here come from a human donor who donated a stem cell graft to a child with acute myeloid leukemia.

The chain joins TRBV20-1 to TRBJ2-7, with 9 positions matching TRBD1. The CDR3 is 13 amino acids. J was trimmed by 5 bases and V by 5 bases; bases with no gene match: 7. Germline V CDR1 and CDR2: DFQATT, SNEGSKA (reference sequence). The CDR3 loop reads CSASGTGYHEQYF. CDR3 sequence (DNA): TGCAGTGCTTCCGGGACAGGGTACCACGAGCAGTACTTC.

J is TRBJ2-1 and V is TRBV6-4; 7 positions agree with TRBD2. The CDR3 is 15 amino acids. Trimming removed 3 bases from V and 4 bases from J; junction bases left unmatched: 6. Germline assignment: CDR1 MRHNA and CDR2 SNTAGT. The CDR3 DNA is TGTGCCAGCAGTGAGGGAGCGGGAACTTACAATGAGCAGTTCTTC. Encoded protein: CASSEGAGTYNEQFF.

In its sample, this clonotype was seen a few times. V is TRBV15 and J is TRBJ2-3; D not resolved. Trimming took 3 bases from V and 2 from J, leaving 9 bases between them. This CDR3 has 14 residues. From germline, CDR1 is LNHNV and CDR2 YYDKDF (reference sequence). The chain's CDR3 is CATSSGYSTDTQYF. The CDR3 DNA sequence: TGTGCCACCAGCAGCGGATATTCCACAGATACGCAGTATTTT.

This clonotype appeared many times. The chain recombines TRBV7-6 with TRBJ2-7; 7 positions agree with TRBD1. CDR1 and CDR2 (germline): SGHVS, FNYEAQ. The length of the CDR3 is 13 residues. V lost 4 bases, J lost 5 bases, and 5 bases stayed unmatched. The CDR3 is CASSSGTDDEQYF. As DNA, the CDR3 is TGTGCCAGCAGCTCCGGGACAGACGACGAGCAGTACTTC.

This clonotype was detected only a few times. The V gene is TRBV25-1, the J gene TRBJ1-1; 10 nucleotides align to TRBD1. The germline V gene has CDR1 MGHDK and CDR2 SYGVNS. There are 16 residues in the CDR3. The V gene end was trimmed by 3 bases and the J gene end by 1 base; junction bases not matched to a gene: 5. The CDR3 coding sequence is TGTGCCAGCAGTGATCGGGGACAGGGGTCGAACACTGAAGCTTTCTTT. It is translated as CASSDRGQGSNTEAFF. Variable domain in full (rest from reference TRBV25-1 and TRBJ1-1): EADIYQTPRYLVIGTGKKITLECSQTMGHDKMYWYQQDPGMELHLIHYSYGVNSTEKGDLSSESTVSRIRTEHFPLTLESARPSHTSQYLCASSDRGQGSNTEAFFGQGTRLTVV.

The V call is TRBV13, the J call TRBJ1-4; D is unresolved. Germline V gene lookup returns CDR1 PRHDT and CDR2 FYEKMQ (reference sequence). The CDR3 has 16 amino acids. V lost 5 bases, J lost 2 bases, and 15 bases lay in between. The CDR3: CASSRIQMGTNEKLFF. In DNA form, the CDR3 reads TGTGCCAGCAGCCGGATCCAAATGGGGACTAATGAAAAACTGTTTTTT.

This rearrangement joins TRBV7-6 to TRBJ2-1; unclear D gene. The CDR3 spans 16 residues. With 2 bases removed from V and 0 bases from J, the gap between germline ends came to 11 bases. Germline V gives CDR1 SGHVS, CDR2 FNYEAQ. This chain's CDR3 is CASSLFGESSYNEQFF. The DNA of the CDR3 is TGTGCCAGCAGCTTATTCGGTGAGAGCTCCTACAATGAGCAGTTCTTC.

This clonotype was counted many times. The chain couples TRBV20-1 to TRBJ1-5; D perhaps matches TRBD1 (5 bases). V lost 3 bases and J 0 bases, leaving 12 bases between the germline ends. Germline assignment: CDR1 DFQATT and CDR2 SNEGSKA (reference sequence). This CDR3 region has 15 residues. CDR3 nucleotide sequence: TGCAGTGCTAGGACAGCCACTCATAGCAATCAGCCCCAGCATTTT. It is translated as CSARTATHSNQPQHF.

The CDR3, as DNA: TGTGCCAGCAGTTCTAGGGGGTTCACTGAAGCTTTCTTT. Amino acids: CASSSRGFTEAFF. The chain combines TRBV28 with TRBJ1-1, with D maybe TRBD1 (6 bases). The germline V and J ends were trimmed by 4 bases and 4 bases, with 10 bases remaining between them. The CDR3 sequence is 13 residues long. Germline V gene sequence: CDR1 MDHEN, CDR2 SYDVKM.

This clonotype was seen only a few times. CDR3 DNA: TGCAGTGCCCACCCGGGACTAGCGAACTACGAGCAGTACTTC. Its protein product is CSAHPGLANYEQYF. The chain carries TRBV20-1 and TRBJ2-7, with TRBD2 identical over 10 bases. The CDR3 is 14 amino acids. CDR1 is DFQATT and CDR2 is SNEGSKA in the germline V gene (reference sequence). V was pared by 6 bases and J by 3 bases, with 8 bases of the junction left unmatched.

The V call is TRBV19, the J call TRBJ2-3, with 10 bases that match TRBD1. Germline CDR1 reads LNHDA; CDR2 reads SQIVND (reference sequence). With V trimmed by 7 bases and J by 11 bases, 9 bases remained unmatched. This CDR3 comprises 13 residues. CDR3 residues: CASTGTGAKRQYF. CDR3 nucleotides: TGTGCCAGTACGGGGACAGGGGCTAAGAGGCAGTATTTT.

This clonotype turned up a few times. J is TRBJ2-7 and V is TRBV4-3, with 7 bases aligning to TRBD2. In germline, CDR1 is LGHNA, CDR2 YSLEER. Trimming took 4 bases from V and 6 from J; bases not matched to a gene: 12. This CDR3 region has 15 residues. CDR3 DNA: TGCGCCAGCAGCCGAATGCGGGAGTCGAATCCCGAGCAGTACTTC. This translates into CASSRMRESNPEQYF.

This clonotype was detected many times. This chain joins TRBV12-3 or TRBV12-4 and TRBJ2-7; a possible D gene is TRBD1 (5 bases). Trimming took 3 bases from V and 7 from J, leaving 10 bases between them. This CDR3 is 12 amino acids long. Written as DNA, the CDR3 is TGTGCCAGCAGTTTTACTCGACAGGAGCAGTACTTC. Its protein is CASSFTRQEQYF.

V and J are TRBV5-1 and TRBJ2-6; 8 positions match TRBD2. The CDR3 consists of 18 residues. V was clipped by 4 bases and J by 0 bases; unmatched bases: 9. Germline V gene lookup returns CDR1 SGHRS and CDR2 YFSETQ. CDR3 sequence: CASSPGLAYVSGANVLTF. CDR3 DNA: TGCGCCAGCAGCCCAGGACTAGCATATGTCTCTGGGGCCAACGTCCTGACTTTC.

The table lists this clonotype with a few counts. The V and J genes are TRBV4-1 and TRBJ2-1; TRBD1 is a possible D gene (5 bases). The CDR3 runs to 14 residues. The V gene lost 1 base and the J gene lost 6 bases, with 10 bases spanning the gap. Germline-derived CDR1 and CDR2 are MGHRA and YSYEKL. The CDR3: CASSQVGQGNEQFF. In DNA, the CDR3 is TGCGCCAGCAGCCAAGTGGGGCAGGGCAATGAGCAGTTCTTC.

This clonotype was counted ten times or more. The genes are TRBV20-1 and TRBJ2-1, with D uncertain. This CDR3 is 16 amino acids long. The V gene's germline CDR1 is DFQATT and CDR2 SNEGSKA (reference sequence). The V and J ends lost 5 bases and 0 bases respectively, with 17 bases between them. Here the CDR3 DNA reads TGCAGTGCTTCCCCTGTTCGCGGATTCTCCTACAATGAGCAGTTCTTC. This sequence encodes CSASPVRGFSYNEQFF.

This chain uses TRBV4-2 with TRBJ2-1; 11 positions match TRBD2. CDR1 and CDR2 (germline): LGHNA, YNFKEQ. The CDR3 length is 18 residues. V gave up 1 base and J gave up 5 bases; unmatched junction bases: 10. The CDR3 DNA is TGTGCCAGCAGCCAAGCTACTAGCGGGAGTCGCACAGACAATGAGCAGTTCTTC. It translates to CASSQATSGSRTDNEQFF.

The genes are TRBV28 and TRBJ2-1; 9 bases fit TRBD2. Germline V gene data show CDR1 as MDHEN and CDR2 as SYDVKM. The CDR3 has 15 amino acids. J was trimmed by 5 bases and V by 3 bases; bases with no gene match: 5. In nucleotides, the CDR3 is TGTGCCAGCAGTTTGAGCGGGAGGATCCACAATGAGCAGTTCTTC. This codes for CASSLSGRIHNEQFF.

This clonotype has more than one count but fewer than ten. The chain joins TRBV29-1 to TRBJ2-1; perhaps TRBD2 as D (6 bases). CDR1 and CDR2 from the germline V gene are SQVTM and ANQGSEA. This CDR3 has 15 amino acids. Trimming took off 6 bases at V and 4 bases at J, with 19 bases between the two ends. CDR3 region: CSVLRGASDYNEQFF. The CDR3 DNA is TGCAGCGTCCTAAGAGGGGCTAGCGATTACAATGAGCAGTTCTTC.

The rearrangement uses TRBV29-1 and TRBJ2-7; possible D gene TRBD1, 5 bases. Germline V gene sequence: CDR1 SQVTM, CDR2 ANQGSEA. V gave up 4 bases and J gave up 2 bases, with 9 bases separating them. The CDR3 length is 12 residues. CDR3 in amino acids: CSVAVGAYEQYF. In DNA form, the CDR3 reads TGCAGCGTTGCGGTAGGGGCCTACGAGCAGTACTTC.

This clonotype showed up many times. The V call is TRBV12-3 or TRBV12-4, the J call TRBJ1-6; unclear D gene. This CDR3 region has 13 residues. V was cut by 5 bases and J by 7 bases, with 9 bases left in between. The CDR3 region has the DNA TGTGCCAGCAGTCTTAACAGAAATTCACCCCTCCACTTT. Translation: CASSLNRNSPLHF.

The chain combines TRBV7-2 with TRBJ2-3; no clear D. Looked up from germline, CDR1 is SGHTA and CDR2 is FQGNSA. CDR3 length: 15 amino acids. The germline V and J ends were trimmed by 5 bases and 0 bases, with 12 bases remaining between them. CDR3: CASSPSRRSTDTQYF. CDR3 coding DNA: TGTGCCAGCAGCCCCAGCAGGAGAAGCACAGATACGCAGTATTTT.

V gene TRBV5-5 combines with J gene TRBJ1-1, with D unresolved. V was pared by 4 bases and J by 9 bases, with 16 bases between. Germline V gene data show CDR1 as SGHKS and CDR2 as YYEKEE (reference sequence). The CDR3 totals 13 residues. Written as DNA, the CDR3 is TGTGCCAGCAGCGCTACACGACCGGCCCAAGCTTTCTTT. Encoded protein: CASSATRPAQAFF.

The genes are TRBV20-1 and TRBJ2-7; TRBD1 matches at 8 bases. Germline values: CDR1 DFQATT, CDR2 SNEGSKA (reference sequence). V gave up 3 bases and J gave up 7 bases; unmatched junction bases: 8. This CDR3 is 13 amino acids long. CDR3 residues: CSASQDRVREQYF. Written as DNA, the CDR3 is TGCAGTGCTAGCCAGGACAGGGTTCGGGAGCAGTACTTC.

This clonotype has just a few counts. The V and J genes are TRBV27 and TRBJ2-1; either TRBD1 or TRBD2 may fit D (6 bases each). V was shortened by 2 bases and J by 0 bases, with 14 bases between the two germline ends. The CDR3 runs to 17 residues. Germline V gene lookup returns CDR1 MNHEY and CDR2 SMNVEV (reference sequence). Here the CDR3 DNA reads TGTGCCAGCAGTTTAAGGTCCGGAGGGGGCTCCTACAATGAGCAGTTCTTC. It codes for CASSLRSGGGSYNEQFF.

V usage is TRBV5-1 and J usage is TRBJ2-3; D possibly corresponds to TRBD1 (6 bases). Looked up from germline, CDR1 is SGHRS and CDR2 is YFSETQ. The CDR3 totals 16 residues. V lost 1 base, J lost 0 bases, and 12 bases lay in between. The CDR3 region has the DNA TGCGCCAGCAGCTTGAGGGGGAGCACTAGCACAGATACGCAGTATTTT. It codes for CASSLRGSTSTDTQYF.

This clonotype turned up a few times. V usage is TRBV6-2 or TRBV6-3 and J usage is TRBJ2-2; TRBD2 agrees at 12 bases. Trimming removed 2 bases from V and 0 bases from J; junction bases left unmatched: 19. The germline V gene encodes CDR1 MNHEY and CDR2 SVGEGT. The CDR3 runs 23 residues. The CDR3, as DNA: TGTGCCAGCAGTTACACGAAGGGCAGTTGGGCGACTAGCGGGAGAACGAACACCGGGGAGCTGTTTTTT. This translates into CASSYTKGSWATSGRTNTGELFF.

There are a few counts of this clonotype. The gene calls are TRBV5-5 and TRBJ2-5, with D uncertain. The CDR3 sequence is 14 residues long. With 4 bases removed from V and 4 bases from J, the gap between germline ends came to 14 bases. CDR1 is SGHKS, CDR2 YYEKEE, per germline (reference sequence). The CDR3 loop is CASSITSSVETQYF. The DNA of the CDR3 is TGTGCCAGCAGCATCACTTCTAGTGTAGAGACCCAGTACTTC.